The clone carrying this T cell receptor (beta chain) was observed once. Data came from immunoSEQ multiplex PCR; TCRdb stores just in-frame clones and leaves some out. Found here are about 74,000 clones, roughly 90% of them singletons; the top ten hold 1.3% to 1.5%. The data belong to a study of blood T cell repertoires in COVID-19. The CDR3 totals 15 residues. J gave up 1 base and V 5 bases, and 6 bases lay outside the gene matches. CDR1 is LNHDA, CDR2 SQIVND, per germline (reference sequence). Sequences were obtained from peripheral blood. The chain carries TRBV19 and TRBJ2-3; 7 nucleotides match TRBD1. This TCR was recovered from a man in his fifties with acute or convalescent COVID-19. The DNA for the CDR3 is TGTGCCAGTAGTCCCACAGGGGCCGGCACAGATACGCAGTATTTT. It encodes CASSPTGAGTDTQYF.